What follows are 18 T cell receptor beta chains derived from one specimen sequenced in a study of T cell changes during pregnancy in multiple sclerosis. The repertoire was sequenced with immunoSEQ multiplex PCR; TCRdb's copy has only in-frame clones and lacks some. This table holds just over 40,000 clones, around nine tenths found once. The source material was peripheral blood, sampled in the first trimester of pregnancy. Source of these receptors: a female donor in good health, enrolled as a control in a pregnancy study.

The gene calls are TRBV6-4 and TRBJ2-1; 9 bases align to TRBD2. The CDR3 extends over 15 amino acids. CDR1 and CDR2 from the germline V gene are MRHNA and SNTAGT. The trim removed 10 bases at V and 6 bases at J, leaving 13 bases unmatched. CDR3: CATSEAGGPSNEQFF. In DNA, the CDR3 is TGTGCCACCTCTGAGGCGGGAGGGCCCTCCAATGAGCAGTTCTTC.

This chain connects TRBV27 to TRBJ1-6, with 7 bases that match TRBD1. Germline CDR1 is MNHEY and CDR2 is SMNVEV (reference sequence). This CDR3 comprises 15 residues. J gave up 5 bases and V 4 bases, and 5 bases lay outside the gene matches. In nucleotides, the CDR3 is TGTGCCAGCAGTTCCCGGACAGGAAATAATTCACCCCTCCACTTT. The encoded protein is CASSSRTGNNSPLHF.

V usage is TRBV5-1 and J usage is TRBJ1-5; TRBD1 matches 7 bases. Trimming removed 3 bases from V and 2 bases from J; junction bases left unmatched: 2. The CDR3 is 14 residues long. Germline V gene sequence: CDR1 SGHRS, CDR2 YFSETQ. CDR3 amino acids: CASSWGTGNQPQHF. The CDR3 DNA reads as TGCGCCAGCAGCTGGGGGACAGGCAATCAGCCCCAGCATTTT.

The DNA for the CDR3 is TGTGCCAGCAGCTTATCAGGAGGGGTTAAAAAAAACATTCAGTACTTC. This gives the protein CASSLSGGVKKNIQYF. The chain uses TRBV5-6 and TRBJ2-4, with a weak D call TRBD2 (6 bases). The germline V and J ends were trimmed by 2 bases and 4 bases, with 16 bases remaining between them. Germline V gene lookup returns CDR1 SGHDT and CDR2 YYEEEE. The CDR3 runs 16 residues.

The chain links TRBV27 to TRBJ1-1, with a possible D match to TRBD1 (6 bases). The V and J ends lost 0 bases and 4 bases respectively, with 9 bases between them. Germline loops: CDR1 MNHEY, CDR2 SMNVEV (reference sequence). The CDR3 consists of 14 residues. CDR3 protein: CASSLSRGPTEAFF. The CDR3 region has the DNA TGTGCCAGCAGTTTATCCAGGGGCCCCACTGAAGCTTTCTTT.

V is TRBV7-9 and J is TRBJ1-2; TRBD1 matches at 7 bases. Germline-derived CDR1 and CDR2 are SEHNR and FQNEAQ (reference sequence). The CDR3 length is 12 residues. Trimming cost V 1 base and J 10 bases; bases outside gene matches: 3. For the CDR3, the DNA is TGTGCCAGCAGCTTAGGAGGGGGCCACTACACCTTC. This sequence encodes CASSLGGGHYTF.

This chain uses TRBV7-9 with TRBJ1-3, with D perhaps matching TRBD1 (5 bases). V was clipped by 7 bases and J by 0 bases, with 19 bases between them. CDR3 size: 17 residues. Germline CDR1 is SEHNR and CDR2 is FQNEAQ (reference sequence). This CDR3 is CASKGPNRSISGNTIYF. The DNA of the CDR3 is TGTGCCAGCAAGGGGCCGAACAGGTCGATCTCTGGAAACACCATATATTTT.

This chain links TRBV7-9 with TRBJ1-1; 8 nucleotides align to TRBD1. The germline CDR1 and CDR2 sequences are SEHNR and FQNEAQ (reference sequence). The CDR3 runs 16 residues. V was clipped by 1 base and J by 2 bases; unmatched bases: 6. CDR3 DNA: TGTGCCAGCAGCTTAGATGGTCAGGGGGCTAACACTGAAGCTTTCTTT. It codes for CASSLDGQGANTEAFF.

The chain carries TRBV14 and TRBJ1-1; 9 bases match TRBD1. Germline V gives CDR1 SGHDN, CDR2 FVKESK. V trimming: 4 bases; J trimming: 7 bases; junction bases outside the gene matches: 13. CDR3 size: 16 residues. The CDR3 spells CASSLTIGQGTGEAFF. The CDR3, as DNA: TGTGCCAGCAGCCTTACCATCGGACAGGGGACGGGTGAAGCTTTCTTT.

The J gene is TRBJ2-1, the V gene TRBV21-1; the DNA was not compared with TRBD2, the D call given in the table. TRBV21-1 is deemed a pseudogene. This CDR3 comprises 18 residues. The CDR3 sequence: CASATTSGRGISYNEQFF. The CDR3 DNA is TGTGCCAGCGCGACGACTAGCGGGAGGGGAATATCCTACAATGAGCAGTTCTTC.

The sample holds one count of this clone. CDR3 bases: TGTGCCAGCAGTGAAGCCCGAGGGTACAATGAGCAGTTCTTC. Encoded protein: CASSEARGYNEQFF. The rearrangement links TRBV2 to TRBJ2-1; possibly TRBD2 for D (5 bases). The CDR3 covers 14 residues. V was pared by 0 bases and J by 4 bases, with 7 bases between. Germline CDR1 and CDR2: SNHLY and FYNNEI.

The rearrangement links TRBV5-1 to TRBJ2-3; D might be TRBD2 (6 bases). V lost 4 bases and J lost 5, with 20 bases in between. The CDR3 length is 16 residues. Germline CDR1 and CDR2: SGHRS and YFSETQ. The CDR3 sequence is CASSPQGGSLGDTQYF. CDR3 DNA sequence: TGCGCCAGCAGCCCCCAGGGAGGAAGCCTGGGAGATACGCAGTATTTT. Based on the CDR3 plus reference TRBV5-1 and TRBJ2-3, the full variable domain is KAGVTQTPRYLIKTRGQQVTLSCSPISGHRSVSWYQQTPGQGLQFLFEYFSETQRNKGNFPGRFSGRQFSNSRSEMNVSTLELGDSALYLCASSPQGGSLGDTQYFGPGTRLTVL.

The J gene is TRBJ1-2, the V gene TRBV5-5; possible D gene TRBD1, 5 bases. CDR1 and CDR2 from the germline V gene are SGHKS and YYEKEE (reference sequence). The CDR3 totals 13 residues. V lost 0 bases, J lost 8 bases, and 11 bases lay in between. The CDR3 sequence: CASSLDLNRGYTF. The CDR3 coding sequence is TGTGCCAGCAGCTTGGATTTAAACAGGGGCTACACCTTC. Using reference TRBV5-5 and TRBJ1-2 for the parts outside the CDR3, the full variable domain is DAGVTQSPTHLIKTRGQQVTLRCSPISGHKSVSWYQQVLGQGPQFIFQYYEKEERGRGNFPDRFSARQFPNYSSELNVNALLLGDSALYLCASSLDLNRGYTFGSGTRLTVV.

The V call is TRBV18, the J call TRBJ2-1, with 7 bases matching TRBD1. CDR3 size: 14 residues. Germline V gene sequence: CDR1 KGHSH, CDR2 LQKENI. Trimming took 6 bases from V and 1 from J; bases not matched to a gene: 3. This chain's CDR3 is CASSSTGSYNEQFF. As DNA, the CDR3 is TGTGCCAGCTCCTCGACAGGGTCCTACAATGAGCAGTTCTTC.

The CDR3 sequence is CASSLGGLAGGYNEQFF. Written as DNA, the CDR3 is TGTGCCAGCAGCTTAGGGGGACTAGCGGGAGGGTACAATGAGCAGTTCTTC. V is TRBV7-9 and J is TRBJ2-1; 16 nucleotides agree with TRBD2. The CDR3 has 17 amino acids. V lost 1 base, J lost 4 bases, and 1 base stayed unmatched. Per the germline V gene, CDR1 is SEHNR and CDR2 is FQNEAQ (reference sequence).

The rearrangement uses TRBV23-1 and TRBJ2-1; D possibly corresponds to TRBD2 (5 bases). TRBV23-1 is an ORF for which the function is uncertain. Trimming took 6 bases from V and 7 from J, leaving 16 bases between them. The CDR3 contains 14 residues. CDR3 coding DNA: TGCGCCAGCAGGAGGGAAGGTTCGAAGAATGAGCAGTTCTTC. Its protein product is CASRREGSKNEQFF.

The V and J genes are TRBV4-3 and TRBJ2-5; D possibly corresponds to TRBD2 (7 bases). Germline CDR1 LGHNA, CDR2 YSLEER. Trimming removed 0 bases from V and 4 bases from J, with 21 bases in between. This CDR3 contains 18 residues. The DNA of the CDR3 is TGCGCCAGCAGCCAAGACTTGGGGGGGGCGGGGGTGCGAGAGACCCAGTACTTC. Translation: CASSQDLGGAGVRETQYF.

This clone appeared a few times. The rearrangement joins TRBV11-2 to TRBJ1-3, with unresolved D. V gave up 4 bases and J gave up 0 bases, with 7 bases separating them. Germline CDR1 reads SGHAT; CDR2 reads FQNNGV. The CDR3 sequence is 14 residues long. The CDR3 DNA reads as TGTGCCAGCAGCTCGGTATACTCTGGAAACACCATATATTTT. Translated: CASSSVYSGNTIYF. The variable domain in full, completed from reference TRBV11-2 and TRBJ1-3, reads EAGVAQSPRYKIIEKRQSVAFWCNPISGHATLYWYQQILGQGPKLLIQFQNNGVVDDSQLPKDRFSAERLKGVDSTLKIQPAKLEDSAVYLCASSSVYSGNTIYFGEGSWLTVV.